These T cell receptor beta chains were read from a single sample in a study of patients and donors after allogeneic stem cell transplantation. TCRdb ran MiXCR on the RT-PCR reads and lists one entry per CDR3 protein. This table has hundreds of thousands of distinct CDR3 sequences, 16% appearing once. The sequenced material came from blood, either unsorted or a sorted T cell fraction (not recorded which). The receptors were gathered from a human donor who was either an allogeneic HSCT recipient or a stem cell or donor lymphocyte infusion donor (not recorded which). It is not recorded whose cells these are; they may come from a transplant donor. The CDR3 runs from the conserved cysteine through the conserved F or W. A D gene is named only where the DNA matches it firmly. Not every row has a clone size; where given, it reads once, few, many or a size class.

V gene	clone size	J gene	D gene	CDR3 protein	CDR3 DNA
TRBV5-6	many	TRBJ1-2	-	CASSLGPRDYYGYTF	TGTGCCAGCAGCTTGGGCCCCCGGGATTACTATGGCTACACCTTC
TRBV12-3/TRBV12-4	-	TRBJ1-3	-	CASSSRARDTIYF	TGTGCCAGCAGTTCCCGGGCCCGGGACACCATATATTTT
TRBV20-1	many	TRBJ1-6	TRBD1	CSARRDSGDSPLHF	TGCAGTGCTAGACGGGACAGTGGAGACTCACCCCTCCACTTT
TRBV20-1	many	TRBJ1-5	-	CSAKAGYSNQPQHF	TGCAGTGCTAAGGCGGGGTATAGCAATCAGCCCCAGCATTTT
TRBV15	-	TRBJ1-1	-	CATSREVNTEAFF	TGTGCCACCAGCAGAGAGGTGAACACTGAAGCTTTCTTT
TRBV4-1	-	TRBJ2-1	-	CASSSQGLDSYNEQFF	TGCGCCAGCAGCTCACAGGGTCTTGACTCCTACAATGAGCAGTTCTTC
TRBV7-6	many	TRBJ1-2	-	CASSLGPFDRREGYTF	TGTGCCAGCAGCTTAGGGCCCTTCGACAGGAGGGAAGGCTACACCTTC
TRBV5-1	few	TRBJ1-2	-	CASSYDLGSYGYTF	TGCGCCAGCAGCTACGACCTCGGGAGTTATGGCTACACCTTC
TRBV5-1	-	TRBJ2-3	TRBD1	CASSSQGNTQYF	TGCGCCAGCAGCTCACAGGGGAATACGCAGTATTTT
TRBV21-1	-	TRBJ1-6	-	CASSLKRGKNSPLHF	TGTGCCAGCAGTCTAAAACGGGGGAAAAATTCACCCCTCCACTTT
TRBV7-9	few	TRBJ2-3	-	CASSPQFTQYF	TGTGCCAGCAGCCCCCAATTTACGCAGTATTTT
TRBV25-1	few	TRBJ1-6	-	CASSAERGASNSPLHF	TGTGCCAGCAGTGCTGAACGGGGGGCGTCCAATTCACCCCTCCACTTT
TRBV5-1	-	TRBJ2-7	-	CASSLSPRGEQYF	TGCGCCAGCAGCTTGTCCCCGCGGGGTGAGCAGTACTTC
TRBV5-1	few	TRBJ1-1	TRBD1	CASSYGQGNTEAFF	TGCGCCAGCAGCTACGGACAGGGGAACACTGAAGCTTTCTTT
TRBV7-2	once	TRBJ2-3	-	CASSLKPGAPADTQYF	TGTGCCAGCAGCCTCAAGCCAGGGGCGCCGGCAGATACGCAGTATTTT
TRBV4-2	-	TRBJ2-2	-	CASSQYRAAGELFF	TGTGCCAGCAGCCAATACAGGGCGGCCGGGGAGCTGTTTTTT
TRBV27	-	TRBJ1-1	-	CASRLSRDTEAFF	TGTGCCAGCAGGTTGTCCAGAGACACTGAAGCTTTCTTT
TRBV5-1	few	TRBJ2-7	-	CASSLDADYEQYF	TGCGCCAGCAGCCTTGACGCAGACTACGAGCAGTACTTC
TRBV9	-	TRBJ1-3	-	CASSAQDYSGNTIYF	TGTGCCAGCAGTGCACAGGATTACTCTGGAAACACCATATATTTT
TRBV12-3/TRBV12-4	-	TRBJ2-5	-	CASSLYAGDPETQYF	TGTGCCAGCAGTTTATATGCAGGCGACCCAGAGACCCAGTACTTC
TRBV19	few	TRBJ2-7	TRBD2	CASNAGGPGEQYF	TGTGCCAGTAACGCGGGGGGCCCTGGCGAGCAGTACTTC
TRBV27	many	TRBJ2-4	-	CASSPTLATGTAKNIQYF	TGTGCCAGCAGTCCTACCCTAGCGACAGGGACGGCCAAAAACATTCAGTACTTC
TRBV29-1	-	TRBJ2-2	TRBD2	CSVGTSGMNTGELFF	TGCAGCGTTGGGACTAGCGGGATGAACACCGGGGAGCTGTTTTTT
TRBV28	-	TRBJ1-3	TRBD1	CASSSTGVTIYF	TGTGCCAGCAGCTCAACAGGGGTCACCATATATTTT
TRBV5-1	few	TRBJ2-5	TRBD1	CASSSAGQGLWETQYF	TGCGCCAGCAGCTCCGCCGGACAGGGCCTGTGGGAGACCCAGTACTTC
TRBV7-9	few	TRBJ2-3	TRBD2	CASSPTSGATSTDTQYF	TGTGCCAGCAGCCCGACTAGCGGGGCTACTAGCACAGATACGCAGTATTTT
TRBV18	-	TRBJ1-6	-	CASSIQHNSPLHF	TGTGCCAGCTCTATTCAGCATAATTCACCCCTCCACTTT
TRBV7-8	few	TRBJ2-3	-	CASSLRAASTDTQYF	TGTGCCAGCAGCTTAAGGGCAGCTAGCACAGATACGCAGTATTTT
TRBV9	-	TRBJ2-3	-	CASSRDWEGTDTQYF	TGTGCCAGCAGCCGAGACTGGGAGGGCACAGATACGCAGTATTTT
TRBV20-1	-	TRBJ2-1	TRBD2	CSAREFTGGSSYNEQFF	TGCAGTGCTAGAGAATTTACCGGCGGGAGCTCCTACAATGAGCAGTTCTTC
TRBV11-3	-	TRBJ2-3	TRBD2	CASSSYSGRALDTQYF	TGTGCCAGCAGCTCATATAGCGGGAGGGCCTTAGATACGCAGTATTTT
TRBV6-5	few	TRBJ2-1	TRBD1	CASSYGGGQGLLDEQFF	TGTGCCAGCAGTTACGGGGGAGGACAGGGGCTTTTGGATGAGCAGTTCTTC
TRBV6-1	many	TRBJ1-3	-	CASSFTRGNTIYF	TGTGCCAGCTCTTTCACTCGGGGAAACACCATATATTTT
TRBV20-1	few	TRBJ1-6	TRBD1	CSATKSQGLNFSPLHF	TGCAGTGCTACTAAATCACAGGGGTTAAATTTTTCACCCCTCCACTTT
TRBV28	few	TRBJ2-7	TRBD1	CASSWDSTEQYF	TGTGCCAGCAGTTGGGACAGCACGGAGCAGTACTTC
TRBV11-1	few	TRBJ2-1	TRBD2	CASSPPRGVAGGHNEQFF	TGTGCCAGCAGCCCTCCGAGGGGTGTTGCGGGGGGGCACAATGAGCAGTTCTTC
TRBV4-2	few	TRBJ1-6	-	CASGRSSYNSPLHF	TGTGCCAGCGGGCGAAGCTCCTATAATTCACCCCTCCACTTT